This TCR beta chain was sequenced for a study of blood T cell repertoires in COVID-19. Study processing details: Counts of nucleated cells, estimated from reference gene primer amplification, were obtained. The data were produced by immunoSEQ multiplex PCR, yet TCRdb's version contains in-frame clones alone and is incomplete. Clone size and V and J calls were adopted from that table, with D and trimming inferred from the DNA. The sample lists roughly 120,000 clones; roughly nine tenths were seen once. V was clipped by 1 base and J by 1 base, with 14 bases between them. Looked up from germline, CDR1 is MGHRA and CDR2 is YSYEKL. CDR3 length: 17 residues.

The sequence was obtained from a man aged 50 to 59 with active COVID-19. The specimen was peripheral blood. The J gene is TRBJ1-5, the V gene TRBV4-1; perhaps TRBD1 as D (5 bases). CDR3 protein: CASSQAIQTESNQPQHF. CDR3 DNA: TGCGCCAGCAGCCAAGCCATCCAGACAGAGAGCAATCAGCCCCAGCATTTT.